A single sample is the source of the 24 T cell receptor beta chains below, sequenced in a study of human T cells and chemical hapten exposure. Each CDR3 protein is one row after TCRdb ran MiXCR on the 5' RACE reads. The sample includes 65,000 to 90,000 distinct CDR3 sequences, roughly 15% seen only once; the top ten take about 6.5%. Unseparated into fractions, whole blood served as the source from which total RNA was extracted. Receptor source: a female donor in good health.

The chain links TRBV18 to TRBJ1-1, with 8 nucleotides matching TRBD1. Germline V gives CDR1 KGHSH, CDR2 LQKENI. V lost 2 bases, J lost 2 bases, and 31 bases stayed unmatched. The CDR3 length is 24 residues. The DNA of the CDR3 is TGTGCCAGCTCACCATCCCTACAAAACCCTGGACAGGGAAGTTCCCCTGTAAGCAACACTGAAGCTTTCTTT. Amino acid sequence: CASSPSLQNPGQGSSPVSNTEAFF. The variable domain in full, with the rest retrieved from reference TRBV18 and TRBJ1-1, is NAGVMQNPRHLVRRRGQEARLRCSPMKGHSHVYWYRQLPEEGLKFMVYLQKENIIDESGMPKERFSAEFPKEGPSILRIQQVVRGDSAAYFCASSPSLQNPGQGSSPVSNTEAFFGQGTRLTVV.

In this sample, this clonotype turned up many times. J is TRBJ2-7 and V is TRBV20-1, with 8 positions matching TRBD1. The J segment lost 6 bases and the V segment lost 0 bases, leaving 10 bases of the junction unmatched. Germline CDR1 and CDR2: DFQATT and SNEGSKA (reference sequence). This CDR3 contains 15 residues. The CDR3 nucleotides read TGCAGTGCTAGAGATCCAAGAGGACAGGGTTCCGAGCAGTACTTC. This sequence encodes CSARDPRGQGSEQYF.

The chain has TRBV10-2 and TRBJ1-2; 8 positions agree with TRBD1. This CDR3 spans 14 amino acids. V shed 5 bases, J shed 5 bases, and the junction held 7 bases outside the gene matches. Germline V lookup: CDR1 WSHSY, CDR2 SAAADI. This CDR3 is CASSRGQETYGYTF. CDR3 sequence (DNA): TGCGCCAGCAGTAGGGGACAGGAGACTTATGGCTACACCTTC.

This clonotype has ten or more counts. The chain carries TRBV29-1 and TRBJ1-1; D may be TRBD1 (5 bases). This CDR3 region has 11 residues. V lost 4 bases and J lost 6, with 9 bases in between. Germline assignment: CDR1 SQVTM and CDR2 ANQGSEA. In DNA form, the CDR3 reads TGCAGCGTTGGCAGGGTGGCTGAAGCTTTCTTT. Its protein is CSVGRVAEAFF.

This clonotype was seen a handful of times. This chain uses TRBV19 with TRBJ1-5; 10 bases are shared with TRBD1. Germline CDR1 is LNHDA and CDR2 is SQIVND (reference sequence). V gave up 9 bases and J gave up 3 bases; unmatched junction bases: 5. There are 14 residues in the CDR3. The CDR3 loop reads CASETGGHNQPQHF. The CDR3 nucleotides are TGTGCCAGCGAGACAGGGGGCCACAATCAGCCCCAGCATTTT.

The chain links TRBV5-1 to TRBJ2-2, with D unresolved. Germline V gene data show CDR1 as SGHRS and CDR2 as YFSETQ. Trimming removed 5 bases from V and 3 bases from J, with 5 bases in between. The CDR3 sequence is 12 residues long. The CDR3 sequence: CASRDYTGELFF. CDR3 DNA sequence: TGCGCCAGCAGAGACTACACCGGGGAGCTGTTTTTT.

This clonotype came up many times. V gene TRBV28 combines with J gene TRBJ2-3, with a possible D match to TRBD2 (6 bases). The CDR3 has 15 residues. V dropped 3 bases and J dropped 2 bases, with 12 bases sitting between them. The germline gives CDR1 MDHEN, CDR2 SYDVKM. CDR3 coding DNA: TGTGCCAGCAGTTTGGGGCGGGAAGACACAGATACGCAGTATTTT. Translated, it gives CASSLGREDTDTQYF.

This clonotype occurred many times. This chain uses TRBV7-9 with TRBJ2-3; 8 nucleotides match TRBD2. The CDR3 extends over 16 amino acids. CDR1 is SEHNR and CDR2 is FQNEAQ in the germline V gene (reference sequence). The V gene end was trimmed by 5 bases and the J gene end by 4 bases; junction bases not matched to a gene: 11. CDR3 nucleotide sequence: TGTGCCAGCAGCCTGGAAGGCGGGAGGTTCGCAGATACGCAGTATTTT. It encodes CASSLEGGRFADTQYF.

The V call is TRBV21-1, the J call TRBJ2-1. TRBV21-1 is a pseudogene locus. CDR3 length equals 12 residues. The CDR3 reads CASSKGGYEQFF. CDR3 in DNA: TGTGCCAGCAGCAAAGGTGGTTATGAGCAGTTCTTC.

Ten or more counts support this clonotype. This chain's CDR3 is CASSFSGGTEAFF. CDR3 DNA: TGTGCCAGCAGTTTCTCAGGGGGCACTGAAGCTTTCTTT. The chain carries TRBV27 and TRBJ1-1, with 7 bases fitting TRBD1. Unmatched junction bases numbered 2, after V lost 3 bases and J lost 4 bases. Germline V gives CDR1 MNHEY, CDR2 SMNVEV (reference sequence). This CDR3 spans 13 amino acids.

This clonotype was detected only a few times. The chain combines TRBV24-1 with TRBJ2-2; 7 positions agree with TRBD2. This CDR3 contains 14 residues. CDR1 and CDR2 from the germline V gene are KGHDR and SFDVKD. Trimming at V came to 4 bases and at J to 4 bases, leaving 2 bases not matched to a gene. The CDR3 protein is CATSDRTSTGELFF. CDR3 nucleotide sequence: TGTGCCACCAGTGACCGGACTAGCACCGGGGAGCTGTTTTTT.

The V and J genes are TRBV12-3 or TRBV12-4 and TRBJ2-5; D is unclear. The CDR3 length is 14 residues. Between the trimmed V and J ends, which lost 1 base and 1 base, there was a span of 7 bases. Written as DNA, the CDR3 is TGTGCCAGCAGTTTAGGCAACTCCCAAGAGACCCAGTACTTC. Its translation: CASSLGNSQETQYF.

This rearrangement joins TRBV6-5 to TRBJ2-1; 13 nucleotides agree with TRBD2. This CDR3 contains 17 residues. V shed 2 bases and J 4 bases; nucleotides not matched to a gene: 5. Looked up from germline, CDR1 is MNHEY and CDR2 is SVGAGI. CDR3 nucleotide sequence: TGTGCCAGCAGTTACCACCGGGGACTAGCGGGGTACAATGAGCAGTTCTTC. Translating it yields CASSYHRGLAGYNEQFF.

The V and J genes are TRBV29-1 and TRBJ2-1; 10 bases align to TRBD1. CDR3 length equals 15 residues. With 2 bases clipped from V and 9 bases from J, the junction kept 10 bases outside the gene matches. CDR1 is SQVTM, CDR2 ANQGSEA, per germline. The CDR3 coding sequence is TGCAGCGTTGAACCCGACAGGGGGCCAGTTGGTGAGCAGTTCTTC. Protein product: CSVEPDRGPVGEQFF.

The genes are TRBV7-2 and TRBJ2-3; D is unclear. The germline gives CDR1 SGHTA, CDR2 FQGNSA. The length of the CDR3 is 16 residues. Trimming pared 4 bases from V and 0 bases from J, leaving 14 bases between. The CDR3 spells CASSSEGPLSTDTQYF. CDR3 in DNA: TGTGCCAGCAGCTCCGAAGGCCCCTTGAGCACAGATACGCAGTATTTT.

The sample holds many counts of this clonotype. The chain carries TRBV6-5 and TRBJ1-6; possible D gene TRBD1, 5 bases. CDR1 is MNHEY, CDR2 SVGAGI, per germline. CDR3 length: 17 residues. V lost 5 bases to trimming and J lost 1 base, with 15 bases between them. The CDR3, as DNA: TGTGCCAGCAGTCCGACAGTCTTTGAGTCCTATAATTCACCCCTCCACTTT. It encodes CASSPTVFESYNSPLHF.

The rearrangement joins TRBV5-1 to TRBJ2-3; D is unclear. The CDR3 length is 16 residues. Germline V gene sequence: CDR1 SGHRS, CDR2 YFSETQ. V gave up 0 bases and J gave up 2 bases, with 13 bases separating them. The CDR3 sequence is CASSLDAGFFTDTQYF. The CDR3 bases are TGCGCCAGCAGCTTGGATGCAGGATTCTTCACAGATACGCAGTATTTT.

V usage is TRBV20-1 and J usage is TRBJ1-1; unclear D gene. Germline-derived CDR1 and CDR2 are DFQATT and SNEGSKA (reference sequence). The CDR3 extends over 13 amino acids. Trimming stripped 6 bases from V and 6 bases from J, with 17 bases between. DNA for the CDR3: TGCAGTGCGGTAAGGGATTCGGCCGCTGAAGCTTTCTTT. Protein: CSAVRDSAAEAFF.

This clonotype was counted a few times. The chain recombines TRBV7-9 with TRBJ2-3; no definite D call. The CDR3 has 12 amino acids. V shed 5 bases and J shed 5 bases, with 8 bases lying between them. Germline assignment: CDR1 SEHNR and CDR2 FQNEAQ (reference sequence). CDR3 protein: CASSAILDTQYF. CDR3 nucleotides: TGTGCCAGCAGCGCCATTCTAGATACGCAGTATTTT.

The DNA for the CDR3 is TGTGCCAGCAGTTTGGACAAAGGAACAACTAATGAAAAACTGTTTTTT. Protein: CASSLDKGTTNEKLFF. The J gene is TRBJ1-4, the V gene TRBV12-3 or TRBV12-4; perhaps TRBD1 as D (5 bases). This CDR3 is 16 amino acids long. The V end lost 3 bases, the J end lost 0 bases, and 11 bases lay between the germline ends.

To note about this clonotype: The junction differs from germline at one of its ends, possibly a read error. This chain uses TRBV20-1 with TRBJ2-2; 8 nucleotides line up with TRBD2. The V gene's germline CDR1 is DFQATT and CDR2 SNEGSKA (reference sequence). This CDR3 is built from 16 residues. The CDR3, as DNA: TGCAGTGCTAGAGATCGGGGGGGGGAAAACAACGGGGAGCTGTTTTTT. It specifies CSARDRGGENNGELFF.

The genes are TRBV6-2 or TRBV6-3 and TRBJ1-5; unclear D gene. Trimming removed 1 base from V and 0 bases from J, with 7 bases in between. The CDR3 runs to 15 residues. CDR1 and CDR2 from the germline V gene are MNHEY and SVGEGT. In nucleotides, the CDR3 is TGTGCCAGCAGTTACTTTCGGGGTAGCAATCAGCCCCAGCATTTT. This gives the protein CASSYFRGSNQPQHF.

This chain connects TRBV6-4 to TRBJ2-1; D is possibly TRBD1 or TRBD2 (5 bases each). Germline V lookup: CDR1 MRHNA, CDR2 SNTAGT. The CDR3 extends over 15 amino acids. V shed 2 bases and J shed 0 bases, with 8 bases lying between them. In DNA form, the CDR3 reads TGTGCCAGCAGTGACGAGGGGCACTCCTACAATGAGCAGTTCTTC. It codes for CASSDEGHSYNEQFF.

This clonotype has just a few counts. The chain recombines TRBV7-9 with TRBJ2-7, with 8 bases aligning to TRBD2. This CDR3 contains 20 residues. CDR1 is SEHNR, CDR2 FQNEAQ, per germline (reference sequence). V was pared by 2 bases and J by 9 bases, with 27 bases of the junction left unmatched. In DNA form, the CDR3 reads TGTGCCAGCAGCTTAACCCTGCTGACGGGACTAGAGGAGAGGACCACGAGGCAGTACTTC. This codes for CASSLTLLTGLEERTTRQYF.